This T cell receptor (beta chain) emerged from a study of Ad26.COV2.S vaccination and SARS-CoV-2 variants. Overall study findings and caveats: Those who received vaccine or placebo ended up with similar non-spike TCR breadth. Greater spike-specific TCR breadth was seen in vaccine recipients than in placebo recipients. TCR breadth and depth analyses may have underestimated total T cell responses.

Comments on this clone: Its specificity is not known.

Treatment in this sample: approximately 18 received Ad26.COV2.S at low or high dose, single or two shots; about 5 received placebo; per-sample allocation not given. The study sampled participants on day 63 after the first vaccine or placebo injection. An Ad26 vector carrying the Wuhan-strain SARS-CoV-2 spike served as the vaccine. Method: immunoSEQ multiplex PCR; TCRdb's copy keeps in-frame clones and lacks some. The data show roughly 400,000 clones, over 80% seen once. The CDR3 has 14 residues. From germline, CDR1 is SGHRS and CDR2 YFSETQ. Trimming shortened V by 0 bases and J by 4 bases, and 7 bases separated the two germline ends.

The chain is built from TRBV5-1 and TRBJ1-4; D is unclear. The TCR comes from a person aged 18-60 years who received the Ad26.COV2.S COVID-19 vaccine or a placebo. Sequenced material: peripheral blood, taken in a trial of Ad26.COV2.S vaccine versus placebo. CDR3 nucleotides: TGCGCCAGCAGCTTGGGTAGTCTTAATGAAAAACTGTTTTTT. Protein sequence: CASSLGSLNEKLFF.